This entry lists 8 T cell receptor beta chains sequenced from one sample in a study of blood T cell repertoires in COVID-19. Generated by immunoSEQ multiplex PCR, the TCRdb table keeps only in-frame clones and is missing some. The data hold hundreds of thousands of clones, with 84% observed a single time. The sequenced sample consisted of peripheral blood. The origin of the receptors is a woman older than 75 with active or convalescent COVID-19.

This clone was seen more than once but under ten times. The V and J genes are TRBV19 and TRBJ2-7; 9 bases are shared with TRBD2. The CDR3 extends over 14 amino acids. Germline V gene lookup returns CDR1 LNHDA and CDR2 SQIVND (reference sequence). J lost 2 bases, V lost 6 bases, and 5 bases had no gene match. This chain's CDR3 is CASRQGLATYEQYF. The CDR3 bases are TGTGCCAGTAGACAAGGACTAGCGACCTACGAGCAGTACTTC.

The chain employs TRBV18 and TRBJ1-2, with 8 bases aligning to TRBD1. This CDR3 has 16 residues. The ends lost 2 bases at V and 7 bases at J; junction bases unmatched: 12. Germline assignment: CDR1 KGHSH and CDR2 LQKENI. The CDR3 reads CASSPTYWTGKTGYTF. The DNA for the CDR3 is TGTGCCAGCTCACCAACTTATTGGACAGGGAAGACTGGCTACACCTTC. Drawing the rest from reference TRBV18 and TRBJ1-2, the complete variable domain is NAGVMQNPRHLVRRRGQEARLRCSPMKGHSHVYWYRQLPEEGLKFMVYLQKENIIDESGMPKERFSAEFPKEGPSILRIQQVVRGDSAAYFCASSPTYWTGKTGYTFGSGTRLTVV.

The CDR3 loop reads CASRTGTGWTGELFF. The CDR3 nucleotides are TGTGCCAGCAGAACCGGGACAGGGTGGACCGGGGAGCTGTTTTTT. V and J are TRBV6-6 and TRBJ2-2; 9 bases map to TRBD1. The CDR3 length is 15 residues. Trimming removed 6 bases from V and 5 bases from J; junction bases left unmatched: 7. Germline values: CDR1 MNHNY, CDR2 SVGAGI (reference sequence).

This clone appeared once. The J gene is TRBJ2-5, the V gene TRBV10-3; 8 nucleotides line up with TRBD1. The germline gives CDR1 ENHRY, CDR2 SYGVKD. J was trimmed by 2 bases and V by 5 bases; bases with no gene match: 4. This CDR3 contains 14 residues. Written as DNA, the CDR3 is TGTGCCATCAGTTCACAGGGGGGTCAAGAGACCCAGTACTTC. It encodes CAISSQGGQETQYF.

CDR3 residues: CASGRTGGQPQHF. The CDR3 region has the DNA TGTGCTAGTGGAAGGACCGGGGGACAGCCCCAGCATTTT. This chain uses TRBV12-5 with TRBJ1-5, with D possibly being TRBD1 (5 bases). Germline lookup yields CDR1 LGHNT and CDR2 FRNRAP. The V end lost 6 bases, the J end lost 7 bases, and 13 bases lay between the germline ends. The CDR3 totals 13 residues.

As to this clone: Being one base from a much bigger clone, this may be a read error. This chain joins TRBV6-6 and TRBJ1-1; TRBD1 is a possible D gene (6 bases). Trimming took off 4 bases at V and 1 base at J, with 7 bases between the two ends. Germline V gives CDR1 MNHNY, CDR2 SVGAGI (reference sequence). The CDR3 covers 13 residues. The CDR3 sequence: CASSLGQNTEAFF. CDR3 DNA sequence: TGTGCCAGCAGTTTGGGACAGAACACTGAAGCTTTCTTT.

This rearrangement joins TRBV30 to TRBJ1-2, with D perhaps matching TRBD1 (6 bases). The germline gives CDR1 GTSNPN, CDR2 SVGIG (reference sequence). V was shortened by 3 bases and J by 5 bases, with 13 bases between the two germline ends. The CDR3 is made up of 13 amino acids. The CDR3 protein is CAWRRGAGYGYTF. The CDR3 region has the DNA TGTGCCTGGAGGCGGGGGGCTGGATATGGCTACACCTTC.

The rearrangement joins TRBV29-1 to TRBJ2-3; 14 bases are a match to TRBD2. The CDR3 length is 16 residues. V trimming: 7 bases; J trimming: 4 bases; junction bases outside the gene matches: 10. Looked up from germline, CDR1 is SQVTM and CDR2 is ANQGSEA. The DNA for the CDR3 is TGCAGCGCATTGCGACTAGCGGGAGGGCCTTCAGATACGCAGTATTTT. It encodes CSALRLAGGPSDTQYF.